Listed here is a single T cell receptor beta chain. Its antigen is currently unknown. The PCR made use of 60 Vbeta and 13 Jbeta primers. TCRdb's table, derived via immunoSEQ multiplex PCR, lists solely in-frame clones and lacks some. The sample carries about 190,000 clones, over 60% recorded once. The CDR3 extends over 17 amino acids. Between the trimmed V and J ends, which lost 5 bases and 1 base, there was a span of 20 bases. CDR1 is GTSNPN, CDR2 SVGIG, per germline (reference sequence). This sample was taken from a study of cytomegalovirus exposure and HLA in healthy donors. Whole-study findings and limits: According to a later analysis, most TCR beta chains associated with CMV appeared HLA-restricted. TRBV6-2, TRBV6-3 and some other V segments were excluded as indistinguishable.

The chain joins TRBV30 to TRBJ2-2; weak D call: TRBD1 (6 bases). The origin of this receptor is a man under 40 in good health and CMV-seropositive. The sequencing input was PBMCs. For the CDR3, the DNA is TGTGCCTGGGACCACGATCAGGGGCGCAGGAACACCGGGGAGCTGTTTTTT. The encoded protein is CAWDHDQGRRNTGELFF.